This record covers a single T cell receptor (beta chain). At least 5 micrograms of total RNA were extracted per sample. J gave up 5 bases and V 5 bases, and 7 bases lay outside the gene matches. The germline gives CDR1 DFQATT, CDR2 SNEGSKA (reference sequence). This CDR3 contains 13 residues. This sample stems from a study of blood T cells in healthy people across ages. A sample-barcoded 5' primer and a J-beta primer mix were used in a second PCR of about 7 to 12 cycles. One entry per CDR3 protein, called by TCRdb with MiXCR from the 5' RACE reads. Of hundreds of thousands of distinct CDR3 sequences in the sample, around 25% were seen once. The same sample was also studied in work on T cells of mothers and their children. As that report states: Mothers gave over 9.5 million TCR beta CDR3 reads each, and children roughly 3 million each.

The sequenced sample was blood. The receptor was isolated from a boy aged 5-17 years in good health. The V gene is TRBV20-1, the J gene TRBJ2-7; 9 bases line up with TRBD2. This CDR3 is CSARPGLANEQYF. The DNA for the CDR3 is TGCAGTGCTCGACCGGGACTAGCCAACGAGCAGTACTTC.